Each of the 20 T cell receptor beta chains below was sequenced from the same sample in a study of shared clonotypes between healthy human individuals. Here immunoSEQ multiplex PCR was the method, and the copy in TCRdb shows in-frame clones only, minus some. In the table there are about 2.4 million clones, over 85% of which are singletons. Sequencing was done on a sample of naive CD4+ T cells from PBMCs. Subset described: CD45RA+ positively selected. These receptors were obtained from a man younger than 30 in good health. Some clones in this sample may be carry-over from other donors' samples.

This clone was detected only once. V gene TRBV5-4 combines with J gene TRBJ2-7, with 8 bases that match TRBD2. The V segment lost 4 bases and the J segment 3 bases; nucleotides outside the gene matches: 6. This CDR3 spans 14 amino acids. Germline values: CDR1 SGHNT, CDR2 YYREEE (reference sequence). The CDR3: CASSRPGGDYEQYF. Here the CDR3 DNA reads TGTGCCAGCAGCAGGCCCGGGGGGGACTACGAGCAGTACTTC. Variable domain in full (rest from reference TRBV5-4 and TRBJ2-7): ETGVTQSPTHLIKTRGQQVTLRCSSQSGHNTVSWYQQALGQGPQFIFQYYREEENGRGNFPPRFSGLQFPNYSSELNVNALELDDSALYLCASSRPGGDYEQYFGPGTRLTVT.

The CDR3 spells CAGTTGTGRETQYF. The CDR3 DNA is TGTGCCGGGACCACGGGCACAGGAAGAGAGACCCAGTACTTC. The chain is built from TRBV30 and TRBJ2-5; tentatively, D is TRBD1 or TRBD2 (5 bases each). The CDR3 spans 14 residues. The V end lost 8 bases, the J end lost 4 bases, and 20 bases lay between the germline ends. Germline V gene sequence: CDR1 GTSNPN, CDR2 SVGIG (reference sequence).

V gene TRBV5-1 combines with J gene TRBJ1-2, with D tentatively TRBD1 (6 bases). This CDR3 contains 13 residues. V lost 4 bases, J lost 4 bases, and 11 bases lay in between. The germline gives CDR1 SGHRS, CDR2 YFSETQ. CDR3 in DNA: TGCGCCAGCAGCCAGGACAGCCCCTATGGCTACACCTTC. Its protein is CASSQDSPYGYTF.

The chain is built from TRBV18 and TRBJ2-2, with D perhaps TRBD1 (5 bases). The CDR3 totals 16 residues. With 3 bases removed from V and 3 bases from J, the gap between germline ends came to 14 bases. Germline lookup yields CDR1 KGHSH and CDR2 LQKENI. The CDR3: CASSPRQGWDTGELFF. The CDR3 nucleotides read TGTGCCAGCTCACCGAGGCAGGGTTGGGACACCGGGGAGCTGTTTTTT. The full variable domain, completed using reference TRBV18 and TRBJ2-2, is NAGVMQNPRHLVRRRGQEARLRCSPMKGHSHVYWYRQLPEEGLKFMVYLQKENIIDESGMPKERFSAEFPKEGPSILRIQQVVRGDSAAYFCASSPRQGWDTGELFFGEGSRLTVL.

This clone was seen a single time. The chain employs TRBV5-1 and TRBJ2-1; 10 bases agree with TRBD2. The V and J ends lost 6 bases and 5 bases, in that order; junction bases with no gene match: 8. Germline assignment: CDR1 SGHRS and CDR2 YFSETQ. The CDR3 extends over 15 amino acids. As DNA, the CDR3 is TGCGCCAGCACCTATATAGCGGGAGGCCACAATGAGCAGTTCTTC. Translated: CASTYIAGGHNEQFF.

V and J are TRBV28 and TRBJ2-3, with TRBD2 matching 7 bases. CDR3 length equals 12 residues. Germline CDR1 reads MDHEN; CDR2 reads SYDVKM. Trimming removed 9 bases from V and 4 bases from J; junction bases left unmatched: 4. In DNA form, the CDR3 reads TGTGCCAGTGCGACTAGCTCAGATACGCAGTATTTT. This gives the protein CASATSSDTQYF.

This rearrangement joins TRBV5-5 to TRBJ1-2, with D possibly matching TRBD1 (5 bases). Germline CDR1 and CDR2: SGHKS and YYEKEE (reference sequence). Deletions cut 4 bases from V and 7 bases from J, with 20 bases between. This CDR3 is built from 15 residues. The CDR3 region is CASSGGRSRELGYTF. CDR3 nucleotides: TGTGCCAGCAGCGGGGGTAGGAGTAGGGAGCTTGGCTACACCTTC.

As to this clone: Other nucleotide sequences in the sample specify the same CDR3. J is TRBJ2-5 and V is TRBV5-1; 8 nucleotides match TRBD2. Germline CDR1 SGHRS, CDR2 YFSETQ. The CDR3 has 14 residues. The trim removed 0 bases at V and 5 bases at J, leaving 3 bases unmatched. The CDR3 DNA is TGCGCCAGCAGCTTGGTACTAGCGGCGGAGACCCAGTACTTC. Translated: CASSLVLAAETQYF.

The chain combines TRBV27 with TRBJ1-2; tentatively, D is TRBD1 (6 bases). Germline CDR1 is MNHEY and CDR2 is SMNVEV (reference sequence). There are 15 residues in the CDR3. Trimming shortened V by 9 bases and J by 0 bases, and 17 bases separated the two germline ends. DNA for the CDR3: TGTGCCAGACCGGTGGGGGGCGACGCTAACTATGGCTACACCTTC. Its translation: CARPVGGDANYGYTF.

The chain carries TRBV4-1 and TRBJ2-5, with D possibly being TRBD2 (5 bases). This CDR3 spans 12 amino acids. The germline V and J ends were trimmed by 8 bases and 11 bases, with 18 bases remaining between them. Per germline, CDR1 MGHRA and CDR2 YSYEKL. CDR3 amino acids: CASGLTLEEQYF. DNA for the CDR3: TGCGCCAGCGGCCTTACGCTGGAGGAGCAGTACTTC.

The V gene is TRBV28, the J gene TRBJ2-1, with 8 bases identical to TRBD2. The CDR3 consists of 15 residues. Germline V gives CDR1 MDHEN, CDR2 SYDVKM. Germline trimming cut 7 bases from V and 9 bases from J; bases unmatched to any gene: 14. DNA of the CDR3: TGTGCCAGCACCGCTGCGGGAGGAGCCGCGGGTGAGCAGTTCTTC. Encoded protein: CASTAAGGAAGEQFF.

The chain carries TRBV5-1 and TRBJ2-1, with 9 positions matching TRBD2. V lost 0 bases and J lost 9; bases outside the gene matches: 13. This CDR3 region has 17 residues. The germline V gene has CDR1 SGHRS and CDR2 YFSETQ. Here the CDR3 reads CASSLGSSGSTKGEQFF. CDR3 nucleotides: TGCGCCAGCAGCTTGGGTAGTAGCGGGAGTACTAAGGGTGAGCAGTTCTTC.

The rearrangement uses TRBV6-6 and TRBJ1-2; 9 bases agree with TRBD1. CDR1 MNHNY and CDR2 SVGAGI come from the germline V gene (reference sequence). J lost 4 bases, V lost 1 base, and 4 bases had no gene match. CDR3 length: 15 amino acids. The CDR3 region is CASSYLGQGAYGYTF. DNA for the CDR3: TGTGCCAGCAGTTACTTGGGACAGGGTGCCTATGGCTACACCTTC.

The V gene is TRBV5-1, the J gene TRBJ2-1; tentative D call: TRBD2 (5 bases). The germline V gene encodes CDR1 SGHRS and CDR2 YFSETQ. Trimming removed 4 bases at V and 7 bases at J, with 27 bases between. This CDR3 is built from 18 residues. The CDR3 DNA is TGCGCCAGCAGCCCTATTCTAAATGATCATTTTAGAGGGAATGAGCAGTTCTTC. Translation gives CASSPILNDHFRGNEQFF.

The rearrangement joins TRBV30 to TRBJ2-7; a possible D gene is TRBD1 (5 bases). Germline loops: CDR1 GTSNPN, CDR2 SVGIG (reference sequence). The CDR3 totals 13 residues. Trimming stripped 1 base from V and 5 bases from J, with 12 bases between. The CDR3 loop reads CAWSDQGIDEQYF. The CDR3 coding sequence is TGTGCCTGGAGTGACCAGGGAATCGACGAGCAGTACTTC.

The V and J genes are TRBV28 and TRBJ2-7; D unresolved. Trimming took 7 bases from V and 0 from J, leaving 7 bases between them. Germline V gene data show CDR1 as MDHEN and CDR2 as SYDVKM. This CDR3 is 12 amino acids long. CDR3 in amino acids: CASNSNSYEQYF. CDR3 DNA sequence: TGTGCCAGCAATAGCAACTCCTACGAGCAGTACTTC.

The CDR3 nucleotides read TGTGCCAGCAGCTTACCCGGGCCAGAGACCCAGTACTTC. Its translation is CASSLPGPETQYF. The rearrangement links TRBV11-2 to TRBJ2-5; D unresolved. Per the germline V gene, CDR1 is SGHAT and CDR2 is FQNNGV. V dropped 2 bases and J dropped 4 bases, with 8 bases sitting between them. The CDR3 contains 13 residues. The whole variable domain, remainder taken from reference TRBV11-2 and TRBJ2-5, is EAGVAQSPRYKIIEKRQSVAFWCNPISGHATLYWYQQILGQGPKLLIQFQNNGVVDDSQLPKDRFSAERLKGVDSTLKIQPAKLEDSAVYLCASSLPGPETQYFGPGTRLLVL.

The CDR3 nucleotides are TGTGCCAGCAGTTTGAGGCAGTTTGGCAATCAGCCCCAGCATTTT. It codes for CASSLRQFGNQPQHF. The chain is built from TRBV28 and TRBJ1-5; no clear D. V lost 3 bases, J lost 2 bases, and 11 bases lay in between. Germline V gene sequence: CDR1 MDHEN, CDR2 SYDVKM. This CDR3 is 15 amino acids long.

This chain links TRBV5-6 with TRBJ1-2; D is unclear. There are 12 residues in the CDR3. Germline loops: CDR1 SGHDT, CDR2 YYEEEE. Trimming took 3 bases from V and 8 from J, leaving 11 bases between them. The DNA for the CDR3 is TGTGCCAGCAGCTCTACAGTGTGGGGCTACACCTTC. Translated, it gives CASSSTVWGYTF.

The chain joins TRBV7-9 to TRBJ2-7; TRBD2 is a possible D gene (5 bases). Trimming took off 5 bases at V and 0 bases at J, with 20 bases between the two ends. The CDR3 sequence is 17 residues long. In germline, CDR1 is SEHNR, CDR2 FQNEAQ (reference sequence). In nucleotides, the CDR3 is TGTGCCAGCAGCCGGGGAGCGGCAATGCACTACTCCTACGAGCAGTACTTC. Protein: CASSRGAAMHYSYEQYF.